What follows are 20 T cell receptor beta chains derived from one specimen sequenced in a study of cytomegalovirus exposure and HLA in healthy donors (dated by TCRdb to 2016 to 2017). Library construction relied on the immunoSEQ multiplex PCR assay. A mixture of 60 forward primers for TCR Vbeta segments and 13 reverse primers for TCR Jbeta segments was used in the multiplex PCR. The table comes from immuneACCESS by way of TCRdb, which keeps in-frame sequences with V and J called. Part of the clones is missing from these tables; in studies checked, under half for an unresolved V gene and the rest for unknown reasons. For this sample the table gives about 67,000 clones, of which 80% were detected only once. The leading ten clones occupy less than 5% of the sample. The specimen sequenced was PBMCs. These receptors all stem from a woman in her thirties in good health and CMV-seronegative.

The gene calls are TRBV29-1 and TRBJ1-1, with 7 bases that match TRBD1. V lost 7 bases and J lost 2; bases outside the gene matches: 7. This CDR3 region has 13 residues. CDR1 and CDR2 (germline): SQVTM, ANQGSEA. The CDR3, as DNA: TGCAGCGGACAGGGACAACTAAACACTGAAGCTTTCTTT. Its translation: CSGQGQLNTEAFF. Complete variable domain (other parts from reference TRBV29-1 and TRBJ1-1): SAVISQKPSRDICQRGTSLTIQCQVDSQVTMMFWYRQQPGQSLTLIATANQGSEATYESGFVIDKFPISRPNLTFSTLTVSNMSPEDSSIYLCSGQGQLNTEAFFGQGTRLTVV.

This clone was counted between two and nine times. This chain links TRBV30 with TRBJ1-1; 7 bases match TRBD1. The CDR3 is 12 residues long. The V gene's germline CDR1 is GTSNPN and CDR2 SVGIG (reference sequence). With V trimmed by 7 bases and J by 7 bases, 9 bases remained unmatched. CDR3 sequence: CALDRNKYEAFF. For the CDR3, the DNA is TGTGCCTTGGACAGGAATAAATATGAAGCTTTCTTT. The whole variable domain, remainder taken from reference TRBV30 and TRBJ1-1, is SQTIHQWPATLVQPVGSPLSLECTVEGTSNPNLYWYRQAAGRGLQLLFYSVGIGQISSEVPQNLSASRPQDRQFILSSKKLLLSDSGFYLCALDRNKYEAFFGQGTRLTVV.

For this clone: This sample includes further DNA sequences coding for the same CDR3. The chain joins TRBV7-6 to TRBJ1-4; TRBD1 matches 7 bases. Germline values: CDR1 SGHVS, CDR2 FNYEAQ. After removal of 1 base from V and 5 bases from J, the junction contained 1 base not matched to a gene. The CDR3 spans 14 residues. The CDR3 bases are TGTGCCAGCAGCTTAGGACAGGGAAATGAAAAACTGTTTTTT. As protein: CASSLGQGNEKLFF.

This clone has only a few counts. The chain links TRBV6-1 to TRBJ2-3; 11 bases match TRBD2. The length of the CDR3 is 15 residues. J gave up 4 bases and V 5 bases, and 5 bases lay outside the gene matches. CDR1 MNHNS and CDR2 SASEGT come from the germline V gene. CDR3 sequence (DNA): TGTGCCAGCAGTCTTACTAGCGGGGGCCCAGATACGCAGTATTTT. Amino acid sequence: CASSLTSGGPDTQYF.

This clone was observed a handful of times. The V gene is TRBV7-9, the J gene TRBJ2-1; the D gene is possibly TRBD2 (5 bases). This CDR3 is built from 13 residues. Germline lookup yields CDR1 SEHNR and CDR2 FQNEAQ (reference sequence). With 0 bases removed from V and 13 bases from J, the gap between germline ends came to 13 bases. The CDR3 DNA reads TGTGCCAGCAGCTTAGCTGCGAGCGGAGGCCAGTTCTTC. It codes for CASSLAASGGQFF.

The rearrangement links TRBV6-6 to TRBJ2-7; D is uncertain. With 0 bases removed from V and 2 bases from J, the gap between germline ends came to 2 bases. The CDR3 sequence is 12 residues long. CDR1 MNHNY and CDR2 SVGAGI come from the germline V gene (reference sequence). In DNA form, the CDR3 reads TGTGCCAGCAGTTACTCCACCTACGAGCAGTACTTC. Translation: CASSYSTYEQYF.

This clone was seen only a few times. This chain joins TRBV4-2 and TRBJ1-5; D gene ambiguous. The CDR3 is 16 residues long. The germline V gene encodes CDR1 LGHNA and CDR2 YNFKEQ. V lost 5 bases, J lost 0 bases, and 14 bases lay in between. CDR3 nucleotides: TGTGCCAGCAGCGCGGGCGGCGAAAATAGCAATCAGCCCCAGCATTTT. Its translation: CASSAGGENSNQPQHF.

The rearrangement uses TRBV7-2 and TRBJ2-3; 7 bases match TRBD1. CDR1 and CDR2 from the germline V gene are SGHTA and FQGNSA. V shed 7 bases, J shed 3 bases, and the junction held 10 bases outside the gene matches. The CDR3 contains 15 residues. CDR3 residues: CASTLTGVRTDTQYF. DNA of the CDR3: TGTGCCAGCACCCTAACAGGGGTTAGGACAGATACGCAGTATTTT. The full variable domain, with the rest looked up from reference TRBV7-2 and TRBJ2-3, is GAGVSQSPSNKVTEKGKDVELRCDPISGHTALYWYRQSLGQGLEFLIYFQGNSAPDKSGLPSDRFSAERTGGSVSTLTIQRTQQEDSAVYLCASTLTGVRTDTQYFGPGTRLTVL.

This chain uses TRBV30 with TRBJ2-3; 8 bases line up with TRBD2. The CDR3 loop spans 14 amino acids. The V segment lost 5 bases and the J segment 1 base; nucleotides outside the gene matches: 5. The V gene's germline CDR1 is GTSNPN and CDR2 SVGIG (reference sequence). The CDR3 DNA reads as TGTGCCTGGGGCGGGAGGCTGGGCACAGATACGCAGTATTTT. Translated, it gives CAWGGRLGTDTQYF.

The chain has TRBV18 and TRBJ1-5; D may be TRBD1 (5 bases). Per the germline V gene, CDR1 is KGHSH and CDR2 is LQKENI. This CDR3 is built from 15 residues. V lost 3 bases to trimming and J lost 1 base, with 10 bases between them. The CDR3: CASSPDSLSNQPQHF. In DNA, the CDR3 is TGTGCCAGCTCACCCGACAGCTTAAGCAATCAGCCCCAGCATTTT.

This clone was detected only once. This chain uses TRBV10-1 with TRBJ2-5, with TRBD2 matching over 7 bases. CDR3 size: 14 residues. V was clipped by 2 bases and J by 5 bases; unmatched bases: 5. Germline CDR1 reads WNHNN; CDR2 reads SYGVQD (reference sequence). The CDR3 DNA is TGCGCCAGCAGTGAGAGCTCAGCGGGGGAGACCCAGTACTTC. It translates to CASSESSAGETQYF.

Here the CDR3 reads CASSQLVDTEAFF. Written as DNA, the CDR3 is TGCGCCAGCAGCCAATTGGTAGACACTGAAGCTTTCTTT. The gene calls are TRBV4-1 and TRBJ1-1; D gene uncertain. This CDR3 has 13 residues. V lost 2 bases to trimming and J lost 3 bases, with 7 bases between them. Germline CDR1 MGHRA, CDR2 YSYEKL.

The count of this clone is one. The rearrangement uses TRBV7-9 and TRBJ1-2; 7 nucleotides match TRBD1. Germline loops: CDR1 SEHNR, CDR2 FQNEAQ (reference sequence). V lost 4 bases to trimming and J lost 4 bases; unmatched junction nucleotides: 6. This CDR3 comprises 14 residues. DNA for the CDR3: TGTGCCAGCAGCTCCTTCGGGACAGCCTATGGCTACACCTTC. It yields the protein CASSSFGTAYGYTF.

The CDR3 loop reads CASSQDMGRRNYGYTF. As DNA, the CDR3 is TGTGCCAGCAGCCAAGATATGGGGAGGAGGAACTATGGCTACACCTTC. This chain links TRBV14 with TRBJ1-2, with D unresolved. Germline V lookup: CDR1 SGHDN, CDR2 FVKESK. The V gene lost 0 bases and the J gene lost 2 bases, with 13 bases spanning the gap. The CDR3 extends over 16 amino acids.

This clone has only one observation. The genes are TRBV20-1 and TRBJ1-1, with D perhaps TRBD1 (6 bases). V lost 3 bases and J lost 10, with 12 bases in between. The CDR3 runs to 11 residues. Germline V lookup: CDR1 DFQATT, CDR2 SNEGSKA (reference sequence). Written as DNA, the CDR3 is TGCAGTGCTAGCAACAGGGTTTCAGCTTTCTTT. It encodes CSASNRVSAFF.

The V gene is TRBV14, the J gene TRBJ1-2; 9 bases agree with TRBD1. This CDR3 region has 13 residues. V was clipped by 3 bases and J by 4 bases; unmatched bases: 0. Germline loops: CDR1 SGHDN, CDR2 FVKESK. The DNA of the CDR3 is TGTGCCAGCAGCCAGGGACAGGGCTATGGCTACACCTTC. Translated: CASSQGQGYGYTF.

The gene calls are TRBV13 and TRBJ1-1; D not certain. V was clipped by 6 bases and J by 8 bases, with 13 bases between them. The CDR3 is 12 amino acids. CDR1 is PRHDT and CDR2 is FYEKMQ in the germline V gene (reference sequence). The CDR3 is CASSPAGGEAFF. CDR3 bases: TGTGCCAGCAGTCCTGCTGGTGGCGAAGCTTTCTTT. Together with reference TRBV13 and TRBJ1-1, the CDR3 gives the full variable domain: AAGVIQSPRHLIKEKRETATLKCYPIPRHDTVYWYQQGPGQDPQFLISFYEKMQSDKGSIPDRFSAQQFSDYHSELNMSSLELGDSALYFCASSPAGGEAFFGQGTRLTVV.

The gene calls are TRBV6-5 and TRBJ1-1; TRBD1 matches 9 bases. The V gene end was trimmed by 5 bases and the J gene end by 5 bases; junction bases not matched to a gene: 6. The CDR3 loop spans 14 amino acids. The germline gives CDR1 MNHEY, CDR2 SVGAGI. The CDR3 reads CASSRTGGMTEAFF. CDR3 sequence (DNA): TGTGCCAGCAGTCGAACAGGGGGCATGACTGAAGCTTTCTTT.

In its sample, this clone was seen a few times. The chain uses TRBV27 and TRBJ1-1; tentative D call: TRBD1 (5 bases). Trimming took 6 bases from V and 6 from J, leaving 11 bases between them. CDR1 and CDR2 (germline): MNHEY, SMNVEV (reference sequence). CDR3 length equals 12 residues. The CDR3 nucleotides read TGTGCCAGCAGCTCAGGGAAATCTGAAGCTTTCTTT. Its protein is CASSSGKSEAFF.

The genes are TRBV6-1 and TRBJ1-5; a possible D gene is TRBD1 (6 bases). V was shortened by 7 bases and J by 7 bases, with 14 bases between the two germline ends. Germline V gene sequence: CDR1 MNHNS, CDR2 SASEGT. The CDR3 contains 13 residues. The CDR3 DNA reads as TGTGCCAGCAAATCCGGGGGGCAGCAGCCCCAGCATTTT. Translated: CASKSGGQQPQHF.